The 15 T cell receptor beta chains in this list originate from one sample, sequenced in a study of beta chain features in type 1 diabetes. Reverse transcription of all isolated RNA meant that expressed TCRB transcripts were sequenced. Profiling relied on immunoSEQ multiplex PCR, and the TCRdb table lists in-frame clones only, not all of them. The data show hundreds of thousands of clones, with 10% to 15% seen just once and about 0.017% held by the top ten. Sequencing was performed on naive CD4+ T cells from blood. The receptors derive from a man aged 18-30 years in good health.

The genes are TRBV7-3 and TRBJ2-3; TRBD1 might be the D (5 bases). Germline V gene data show CDR1 as SGHTA and CDR2 as FQGTGA. The CDR3 sequence is 14 residues long. The V end lost 8 bases, the J end lost 1 base, and 13 bases lay between the germline ends. The CDR3, as DNA: TGTGCCAGCGGTGGGGCAGGCGGCACAGATACGCAGTATTTT. As protein: CASGGAGGTDTQYF.

The genes are TRBV7-2 and TRBJ2-7; TRBD2 agrees at 10 bases. CDR3 size: 16 residues. Losses at the gene ends were 6 bases for V and 3 bases for J; bases not matched to a gene: 11. Germline lookup yields CDR1 SGHTA and CDR2 FQGNSA. The CDR3, as DNA: TGTGCCAGCAGTAAAATAGCGGGAGGCCCGCTCTACGAGCAGTACTTC. Protein sequence: CASSKIAGGPLYEQYF.

The CDR3 protein is CASSVGTSGGFTNEQFF. Written as DNA, the CDR3 is TGTGCCAGCAGCGTAGGGACTAGCGGGGGGTTTACCAATGAGCAGTTCTTC. The chain is built from TRBV5-4 and TRBJ2-1; 15 bases map to TRBD2. Germline trimming cut 4 bases from V and 6 bases from J; bases unmatched to any gene: 8. Germline CDR1 and CDR2: SGHNT and YYREEE (reference sequence). The CDR3 consists of 17 residues.

The chain links TRBV5-1 to TRBJ2-7; 7 nucleotides match TRBD1. Germline CDR1 and CDR2: SGHRS and YFSETQ. There are 14 residues in the CDR3. J was trimmed by 4 bases and V by 3 bases; bases with no gene match: 7. As DNA, the CDR3 is TGCGCCAGCAGCTACGGACAGGCTATGTACGAGCAGTACTTC. Translated: CASSYGQAMYEQYF.

The chain joins TRBV9 to TRBJ2-1, with a weak D call TRBD1 (6 bases). Trimming shortened V by 4 bases and J by 4 bases, and 15 bases separated the two germline ends. Looked up from germline, CDR1 is SGDLS and CDR2 is YYNGEE. This CDR3 has 15 amino acids. DNA for the CDR3: TGTGCCAGCAGCACTATGGGACAAACATACAATGAGCAGTTCTTC. As protein: CASSTMGQTYNEQFF.

V is TRBV7-2 and J is TRBJ2-1; no firm D call. CDR3 length: 14 amino acids. In germline, CDR1 is SGHTA, CDR2 FQGNSA. Deletions cut 1 base from V and 8 bases from J, with 12 bases between. CDR3: CASSLVAFRDEQFF. The DNA of the CDR3 is TGTGCCAGCAGCTTAGTAGCTTTTCGGGATGAGCAGTTCTTC.

This clone was counted only a few times. This chain connects TRBV5-4 to TRBJ2-5; D ambiguous. With 0 bases removed from V and 4 bases from J, the gap between germline ends came to 10 bases. The CDR3 length is 14 residues. Germline V CDR1 and CDR2: SGHNT, YYREEE (reference sequence). CDR3 in amino acids: CASSLEVGAETQYF. The CDR3 DNA reads TGTGCCAGCAGCTTGGAAGTAGGAGCAGAGACCCAGTACTTC.

The chain recombines TRBV6-6 with TRBJ2-5, with D maybe TRBD2 (6 bases). V was clipped by 0 bases and J by 2 bases, with 10 bases between them. In germline, CDR1 is MNHNY, CDR2 SVGAGI (reference sequence). This CDR3 has 15 amino acids. The CDR3 coding sequence is TGTGCCAGCAGTTACTCGAACGGGGGACAAGAGACCCAGTACTTC. It codes for CASSYSNGGQETQYF.

This clone was detected only a few times. The V gene is TRBV25-1, the J gene TRBJ2-1, with TRBD2 matching over 8 bases. The V segment lost 1 base and the J segment 5 bases; nucleotides outside the gene matches: 7. Germline loops: CDR1 MGHDK, CDR2 SYGVNS. The CDR3 is 16 residues long. CDR3 loop: CASSEFSGTTHNEQFF. The CDR3 nucleotides read TGTGCCAGCAGTGAATTTAGCGGGACCACCCACAATGAGCAGTTCTTC.

This clone turned up a few times. The rearrangement links TRBV18 to TRBJ1-6; the D gene is possibly TRBD1 (5 bases). CDR1 and CDR2 (germline): KGHSH, LQKENI. The CDR3 has 15 amino acids. V dropped 1 base and J dropped 10 bases, with 14 bases sitting between them. In nucleotides, the CDR3 is TGTGCCAGCTCACCACATCCAGCAAGGACATCACCCCTCCACTTT. This translates into CASSPHPARTSPLHF.

The genes are TRBV4-2 and TRBJ1-5; D not certain. Germline loops: CDR1 LGHNA, CDR2 YNFKEQ. This CDR3 is built from 15 residues. Trimming pared 1 base from V and 4 bases from J, leaving 11 bases between. The CDR3 sequence: CASSQGSESNQPQHF. Here the CDR3 DNA reads TGTGCCAGCAGCCAAGGATCGGAGTCTAATCAGCCCCAGCATTTT.

A few counts support this clone. The rearrangement links TRBV28 to TRBJ2-5; D is unresolved. The CDR3 is made up of 14 amino acids. Germline V gene sequence: CDR1 MDHEN, CDR2 SYDVKM. The germline V and J ends were trimmed by 2 bases and 1 base, with 8 bases remaining between them. CDR3 sequence reads: CASSLLTAQETQYF. The CDR3 DNA reads as TGTGCCAGCAGTTTACTAACCGCCCAAGAGACCCAGTACTTC.

This clone was picked up a small number of times. The chain recombines TRBV4-3 with TRBJ2-2; no reliable D call. Trimming removed 0 bases from V and 0 bases from J, with 5 bases in between. Germline CDR1 and CDR2: LGHNA and YSLEER. This CDR3 contains 15 residues. CDR3 sequence: CASSQEASNTGELFF. In DNA, the CDR3 is TGCGCCAGCAGCCAAGAGGCCTCGAACACCGGGGAGCTGTTTTTT.

The DNA for the CDR3 is TGTGCCAGCAGTAGTGGACTAGCGGGAGGAGATACGCAGTATTTT. It specifies CASSSGLAGGDTQYF. The gene calls are TRBV28 and TRBJ2-3, with TRBD2 identical over 14 bases. Looked up from germline, CDR1 is MDHEN and CDR2 is SYDVKM. The J segment lost 5 bases and the V segment lost 5 bases, leaving 3 bases of the junction unmatched. The CDR3 spans 15 residues. Using reference TRBV28 and TRBJ2-3 for the parts outside the CDR3, the full variable domain is DVKVTQSSRYLVKRTGEKVFLECVQDMDHENMFWYRQDPGLGLRLIYFSYDVKMKEKGDIPEGYSVSREKKERFSLILESASTNQTSMYLCASSSGLAGGDTQYFGPGTRLTVL.

This sequence joins TRBV7-2 and TRBJ2-2; 8 bases are shared with TRBD1. V lost 5 bases and J lost 2; bases outside the gene matches: 4. CDR3 length equals 15 residues. CDR1 is SGHTA and CDR2 is FQGNSA in the germline V gene. The CDR3: CASSPQGANTGELFF. CDR3 coding DNA: TGTGCCAGCAGCCCCCAGGGGGCCAACACCGGGGAGCTGTTTTTT.